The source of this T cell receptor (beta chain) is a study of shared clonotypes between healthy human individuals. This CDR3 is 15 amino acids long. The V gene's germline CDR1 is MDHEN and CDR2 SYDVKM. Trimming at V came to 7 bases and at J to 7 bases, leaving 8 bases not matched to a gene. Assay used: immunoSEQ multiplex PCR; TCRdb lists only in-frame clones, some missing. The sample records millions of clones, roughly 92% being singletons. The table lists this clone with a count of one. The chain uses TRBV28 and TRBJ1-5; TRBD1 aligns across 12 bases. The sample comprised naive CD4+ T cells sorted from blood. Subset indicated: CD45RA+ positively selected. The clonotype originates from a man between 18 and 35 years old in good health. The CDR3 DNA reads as TGTGCCAGCACGCGGGACAGGGGGCATCAACAGCCCCAGCATTTT. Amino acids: CASTRDRGHQQPQHF.